What follows are 10 T cell receptor beta chains derived from one specimen sequenced in a study of metastatic and nonmetastatic thyroid tumors. Via MiXCR, TCRdb re-called the PCR reads. Found here are tens of thousands of clones, over 30% of them singletons; the top ten hold roughly 14%. Until they underwent thyroid surgery, no patient had received any treatment. The sample consisted of blood. These receptors were collected from a female donor with papillary thyroid cancer or a benign thyroid nodule (not recorded which). Some clones in this sample may be carry-over from other donors' samples.

This clone has at least ten counts. The DNA for the CDR3 is TGTGCCAGCAGCCCAGGGAGAGAGTTAGCTAACTATGGCTACACCTTC. It is translated as CASSPGRELANYGYTF. J is TRBJ1-2 and V is TRBV7-6; D may be TRBD1 (5 bases). The ends were cut back, 5 bases at V and 0 bases at J, with 16 bases in the middle. The germline V gene has CDR1 SGHVS and CDR2 FNYEAQ. The CDR3 is made up of 16 amino acids.

This clone was picked up many times. The chain has TRBV20-1 and TRBJ2-3, with D unclear. Trimming left V 3 bases short and J 2 bases short, with 15 bases between. This CDR3 contains 15 residues. The germline V gene has CDR1 DFQATT and CDR2 SNEGSKA (reference sequence). CDR3 nucleotides: TGCAGTGCTAGCCCGCGCGGTGAGGCCACAGATACGCAGTATTTT. Amino acid sequence: CSASPRGEATDTQYF.

This clone was recorded many times. This chain links TRBV11-2 with TRBJ2-5, with D possibly matching TRBD1 (6 bases). Trimming removed 5 bases from V and 3 bases from J, with 13 bases in between. Germline V gene sequence: CDR1 SGHAT, CDR2 FQNNGV. The CDR3 sequence is 14 residues long. CDR3 sequence reads: CASSNRTVEETQYF. The CDR3 DNA is TGTGCCAGCAGCAATCGGACAGTAGAAGAGACCCAGTACTTC.

This clone was found many times. V gene TRBV3-1 combines with J gene TRBJ2-5; D call uncertain. CDR1 LGHDT and CDR2 YNNKEL come from the germline V gene (reference sequence). The CDR3 is made up of 15 amino acids. V lost 0 bases, J lost 5 bases, and 13 bases lay in between. Here the CDR3 reads CASSQDRFDRETQYF. For the CDR3, the DNA is TGTGCCAGCAGCCAAGACAGGTTTGATCGGGAGACCCAGTACTTC.

This clone has only a few counts. The chain couples TRBV28 to TRBJ1-2; TRBD1 is a possible D gene (6 bases). Trimming removed 6 bases at V and 4 bases at J, with 15 bases between. The CDR3 extends over 14 amino acids. Germline CDR1 is MDHEN and CDR2 is SYDVKM. CDR3 in DNA: TGTGCCAGCAGCCTAGGGACACAGGTCTATGGCTACACCTTC. Amino acids: CASSLGTQVYGYTF.

The count of this clone is one. The gene calls are TRBV30 and TRBJ2-7, with TRBD2 matching over 8 bases. Unmatched junction bases numbered 15, after V lost 8 bases and J lost 3 bases. The CDR3 totals 15 residues. The germline V gene has CDR1 GTSNPN and CDR2 SVGIG (reference sequence). The CDR3 spells CAGTTGGGLGYEQYF. The CDR3 DNA follows: TGTGCCGGGACGACGGGGGGGGGGCTAGGCTACGAGCAGTACTTC.

There are many counts of this clone. Since a much larger clone is just one base distant, this may be a read error. The sample carries other DNA sequences with the same CDR3. This chain joins TRBV6-1 and TRBJ2-7, with 11 bases that match TRBD2. Trimming cost V 6 bases and J 7 bases; bases outside gene matches: 11. CDR3 size: 15 residues. Per the germline V gene, CDR1 is MNHNS and CDR2 is SASEGT. In DNA, the CDR3 is TGTGCCAGCAGCCCCGGACTAGCGGGTGGGGGGGAGCAGTACTTC. Protein: CASSPGLAGGGEQYF.

This clone was seen repeatedly, ten times or more. The V gene is TRBV10-3, the J gene TRBJ1-3, with 8 bases fitting TRBD1. Germline V CDR1 and CDR2: ENHRY, SYGVKD. After removal of 7 bases from V and 3 bases from J, the junction contained 11 bases not matched to a gene. The CDR3 is made up of 16 amino acids. The CDR3 region is CAITSTGAKGGNTIYF. CDR3 sequence (DNA): TGTGCCATCACCTCGACAGGGGCAAAGGGTGGAAACACCATATATTTT.

Only a few counts were recorded for this clone. The rearrangement uses TRBV6-1 and TRBJ1-1; TRBD1 agrees at 8 bases. This CDR3 region has 14 residues. With 4 bases clipped from V and 7 bases from J, the junction kept 8 bases outside the gene matches. Germline CDR1 is MNHNS and CDR2 is SASEGT. CDR3 nucleotides: TGTGCCAGCAGTGGGTTCAGGGGGCGTCTTGAAGCTTTCTTT. Its protein product is CASSGFRGRLEAFF.

The V gene is TRBV19, the J gene TRBJ2-1; D possibly corresponds to TRBD2 (7 bases). Germline CDR1 is LNHDA and CDR2 is SQIVND (reference sequence). Trimming took off 10 bases at V and 3 bases at J, with 22 bases between the two ends. The CDR3 contains 16 residues. DNA for the CDR3: TGTGCCATTAGAATGTTGGCGGGGGCCTTCTACAATGAGCAGTTCTTC. Protein sequence: CAIRMLAGAFYNEQFF.